These T cell receptor beta chains were read from a single sample in a study of blood T cell dynamics during melanoma immunotherapy. The protocol was immunoSEQ multiplex PCR, while the TCRdb copy is restricted to in-frame clones and leaves out a portion. The sample records about 11,000 clones, about 90% being singletons. Sequences were derived from blood, sampled from a patient treated with checkpoint blockade. The receptors were gathered from a human donor with melanoma. Both conserved end residues are part of each CDR3. D genes are given only for firm matches. The size entry is marked missing in some rows and otherwise reads once, few, many or a size class.

v_gene	j_gene	d_gene	abundance	CDR3aa	CDR3nt
TRBV7-8	TRBJ2-1	NA	NA	CASSPTGAYNEQFF	TGTGCCAGCAGCCCCACCGGGGCTTACAATGAGCAGTTCTTC
TRBV18	TRBJ2-2	NA	NA	CASTAGQNTGELFF	TGTGCCAGCACAGCCGGGCAGAACACCGGGGAGCTGTTTTTT
TRBV7-6	TRBJ2-2	NA	NA	CASSFGDGTGELFF	NA
TRBV7-2	TRBJ2-3	TRBD1	NA	CASSLGPGGFDTQYF	TGTGCCAGCAGCTTAGGTCCAGGGGGCTTCGATACGCAGTATTTT
TRBV7-9	TRBJ2-5	NA	NA	CASSFLTPQETQYF	TGTGCCAGCAGCTTCTTAACACCCCAAGAGACCCAGTACTTC
TRBV7-2	TRBJ2-5	TRBD1	NA	CASSLRTGAVPQETQYF	TGTGCCAGCAGCTTACGGACAGGGGCGGTGCCTCAAGAGACCCAGTACTTC
TRBV6-5	TRBJ2-2	NA	NA	CASSYLAHSNTGELFF	TGTGCCAGCAGTTACCTCGCCCACTCGAACACCGGGGAGCTGTTTTTT
TRBV27	TRBJ2-3	NA	NA	CASSLGAGLAQYF	TGTGCCAGCAGTTTGGGGGCAGGTCTCGCGCAGTATTTT
TRBV5-1	TRBJ2-5	NA	once	CASSLGAAGYQETQYF	TGCGCCAGCAGCTTGGGCGCGGCGGGGTACCAAGAGACCCAGTACTTC
TRBV14	TRBJ1-2	NA	NA	CASSQDRPPSTF	TGTGCCAGCAGCCAAGATCGACCCCCCAGTACCTTC
TRBV19	TRBJ1-2	TRBD1	NA	CASSISGQGSYGYTF	TGTGCCAGTAGTATCAGCGGACAGGGGTCCTATGGCTACACCTTC
TRBV9	TRBJ2-5	TRBD2	NA	CASSQPSGGALQETQYF	TGTGCCAGCAGCCAGCCTAGCGGGGGGGCACTCCAAGAGACCCAGTACTTC
TRBV19	TRBJ2-1	TRBD1	NA	CASSLGQGVVNEQFF	TGTGCCAGTAGCCTGGGACAGGGAGTAGTCAATGAGCAGTTCTTC
TRBV6-1	TRBJ1-5	NA	NA	CASSEVISSNQPQHF	TGTGCCAGCAGTGAAGTAATTAGCAGCAATCAGCCCCAGCATTTT
TRBV6-5	TRBJ2-2	NA	NA	CASSPQGIGELFF	TGTGCCAGCAGCCCTCAGGGAATCGGGGAGCTGTTTTTT
TRBV7-6	TRBJ2-2	NA	NA	CASSLRDSGDTGELFF	TGTGCCAGCAGCCTACGGGACTCCGGGGACACCGGGGAGCTGTTTTTT
TRBV7-2	TRBJ2-1	NA	NA	CASSLGGGNQYNEQFF	TGTGCCAGCAGCTTAGGGGGTGGTAATCAGTACAATGAGCAGTTCTTC
TRBV14	TRBJ1-1	TRBD1	NA	CASSLGTGRVGEAFF	TGTGCCAGCAGCCTTGGGACAGGCAGGGTAGGTGAAGCTTTCTTT
TRBV2	TRBJ2-6	NA	NA	CASSPQGGSGANVLTF	TGTGCCAGCAGCCCACAAGGGGGGTCTGGGGCCAACGTCCTGACTTTC
TRBV10-3	TRBJ2-3	NA	NA	CAISRGQGDTQYF	TGTGCCATCAGCAGGGGTCAGGGAGATACGCAGTATTTT
TRBV5-1	TRBJ1-4	TRBD1	NA	CASSLTGGRTGHTNEKLFF	TGCGCCAGCAGCCTAACGGGTGGTCGGACAGGGCACACTAATGAAAAACTGTTTTTT
TRBV4-1	TRBJ1-1	NA	NA	CASSQGYLRGGTEAFF	TGCGCCAGCAGCCAAGGGTATCTGAGGGGGGGAACTGAAGCTTTCTTT
TRBV5-1	TRBJ1-1	TRBD1	NA	CASAGQTNTEAFF	TGCGCCAGTGCGGGACAGACGAACACTGAAGCTTTCTTT
TRBV29-1	TRBJ2-1	NA	NA	CSVAPGSPGIF	NA
TRBV6-5	TRBJ1-5	NA	once	CASSKGGGNQPQHF	TGTGCCAGCAGCAAGGGGGGCGGCAATCAGCCCCAGCATTTT
TRBV7-2	TRBJ2-3	NA	NA	CASTPGGGGGDTQYF	TGTGCCAGCACCCCCGGAGGGGGAGGAGGAGATACGCAGTATTTT
TRBV6-1	TRBJ2-2	NA	NA	CASSGRGPRELFF	TGTGCCAGCAGTGGACGCGGGCCCAGGGAGCTGTTTTTT
TRBV9	TRBJ2-4	NA	NA	CASSVGGQNGKNIQYF	TGTGCCAGCAGCGTTGGGGGGCAAAACGGCAAAAACATTCAGTACTTC
TRBV5-1	TRBJ2-7	TRBD1	NA	CASSTGQASYEQYF	TGCGCCAGCAGCACCGGACAGGCGTCCTACGAGCAGTACTTC
TRBV19	TRBJ1-2	TRBD1	NA	CASVDRGGNGYTF	TGTGCCAGTGTCGACAGGGGAGGCAATGGCTACACCTTC
TRBV19	TRBJ2-5	NA	NA	CASSTRQLETQYF	TGTGCCAGTAGTACCCGACAATTGGAGACCCAGTACTTC
TRBV12-5	TRBJ1-1	TRBD1	NA	CASGLTGANTEAFF	TGTGCTAGTGGTTTGACAGGGGCGAACACTGAAGCTTTCTTT
TRBV5-1	TRBJ1-5	TRBD1	NA	CASSSGGVNQPQHF	TGCGCCAGCAGCTCAGGGGGGGTCAATCAGCCCCAGCATTTT
TRBV19	TRBJ2-2	TRBD1	NA	CASRSTGEFTGELFF	TGTGCCAGTAGATCGACAGGGGAGTTCACCGGGGAGCTGTTTTTT
TRBV10-3	TRBJ2-7	TRBD2	once	CAISDLGGGPGVEQYF	TGTGCCATCAGTGACCTTGGCGGGGGGCCCGGTGTCGAGCAGTACTTC
TRBV7-9	TRBJ1-4	TRBD1	NA	CASSLALSTGRAEKLFF	TGTGCCAGCAGCTTAGCCCTTTCGACAGGGAGAGCTGAAAAACTGTTTTTT
TRBV29-1	TRBJ1-2	NA	NA	CSVEGQRNYGYTF	TGCAGCGTTGAAGGACAAAGGAACTATGGCTACACCTTC
TRBV5-1	TRBJ2-3	TRBD2	NA	CASSLAGSGGAVDTQYF	TGCGCCAGCAGCTTGGCTGGGAGCGGGGGGGCCGTCGATACGCAGTATTTT
TRBV7-2	TRBJ1-2	NA	NA	CASSLLGDDYGYTF	TGTGCCAGCAGCCTGCTGGGAGATGACTATGGCTACACCTTC
TRBV6-5	TRBJ2-1	TRBD2	NA	CASSKTSGGKSEQFF	TGTGCCAGCAGTAAAACTAGCGGGGGGAAGAGTGAGCAGTTCTTC
TRBV6-5	TRBJ1-4	NA	NA	CASKEWAREGKLFF	TGTGCCAGCAAAGAATGGGCCCGGGAGGGAAAACTGTTTTTT
TRBV4-1	TRBJ1-1	NA	NA	CASSQDPRGDEAFF	TGCGCCAGCAGCCAAGATCCCAGGGGAGATGAAGCTTTCTTT
TRBV7-2	TRBJ1-1	NA	NA	CASSPTGSRGTEAFF	TGTGCCAGCAGTCCCACGGGCTCGAGAGGAACTGAAGCTTTCTTT
TRBV10-3	TRBJ1-4	NA	NA	CAISEGSTNEKLFF	TGTGCCATCAGTGAGGGCTCAACTAATGAAAAACTGTTTTTT
TRBV6-5	TRBJ1-1	NA	once	CASRRGRSGTEAFF	TGTGCCAGCAGAAGGGGCAGGTCTGGCACTGAAGCTTTCTTT
TRBV7-2	TRBJ2-1	TRBD2	once	CASSLSRTSGAYNEQFF	TGTGCCAGCAGCCTTTCACGGACTAGCGGGGCCTACAATGAGCAGTTCTTC
TRBV6-6	TRBJ2-1	TRBD1	NA	CASTPGGADYNEQFF	TGTGCCAGCACCCCAGGGGGCGCGGACTACAATGAGCAGTTCTTC
TRBV11-2	TRBJ1-6	TRBD1	NA	CASSLGGDSSPLHF	TGTGCCAGCAGCTTAGGAGGGGACAGTTCACCCCTCCACTTT
TRBV21-1	TRBJ2-5	NA	NA	CASSKDGTSQETQYF	TGTGCCAGCAGCAAAGACGGAACTAGTCAAGAGACCCAGTACTTC
TRBV5-1	TRBJ2-7	NA	medium-sized	CASSFSRAGREYF	TGCGCCAGCAGCTTTTCGAGGGCAGGCCGGGAGTACTTC
TRBV15	TRBJ2-5	NA	NA	CATSKGGREETQYF	TGTGCCACCAGCAAAGGGGGGCGCGAGGAGACCCAGTACTTC
TRBV9	TRBJ2-1	NA	NA	CASSVGDGGPEQFF	TGTGCCAGCAGCGTAGGGGACGGGGGCCCTGAGCAGTTCTTC
TRBV25-1	TRBJ1-2	NA	NA	CASSESGAHGYTF	TGTGCCAGCAGTGAATCAGGGGCGCATGGCTACACCTTC
TRBV6-5	TRBJ1-2	NA	NA	CASSYGQRYGYTF	TGTGCCAGCAGTTACGGACAGCGTTATGGCTACACCTTC
TRBV15	TRBJ2-1	NA	NA	CATSRDGDSPYNEQFF	TGTGCCACCAGCAGAGACGGCGACTCTCCTTACAATGAGCAGTTCTTC
TRBV27	TRBJ1-2	TRBD1	NA	CASSFSTGGRGYGYTF	TGTGCCAGCAGTTTTTCCACAGGGGGAAGAGGCTATGGCTACACCTTC
TRBV6-1	TRBJ2-1	NA	NA	CASSEGQNNEQFF	TGTGCCAGCAGTGAGGGCCAAAACAATGAGCAGTTCTTC
TRBV5-1	TRBJ1-3	TRBD1	NA	CASSPGTGTGNTIYF	TGCGCCAGCAGCCCCGGGACAGGGACTGGAAACACCATATATTTT